A single sample is the source of the 30 T cell receptor beta chains below, sequenced in a study of long-term antiretroviral therapy in people with HIV. Survey-level immunoSEQ v3.0 assays were run. Using immunoSEQ multiplex PCR, the repertoire was profiled, and TCRdb retains in-frame clones only, with some absent. The sample yields about 39,000 clones, about 85% seen once. Sequencing was performed on unsorted PBMCs, taken 3.1 years after starting antiretroviral therapy. The receptors here all came from a woman aged 45-65 years with HIV.

Only a few counts were recorded for this clone. This chain links TRBV2 with TRBJ1-2; 11 nucleotides agree with TRBD1. The CDR3 totals 16 residues. Germline lookup yields CDR1 SNHLY and CDR2 FYNNEI. Trimming at V came to 5 bases and at J to 2 bases, leaving 7 bases not matched to a gene. The CDR3 DNA follows: TGTGCCAGCAGTCTTTTAAGGACAGGGGGCAACTATGGCTACACCTTC. Its protein product is CASSLLRTGGNYGYTF.

The chain joins TRBV6-5 to TRBJ1-3; unclear D gene. The ends were cut back, 8 bases at V and 0 bases at J, with 11 bases in the middle. The CDR3 is made up of 14 amino acids. Germline V lookup: CDR1 MNHEY, CDR2 SVGAGI. The CDR3 region has the DNA TGTGCCAGCCAGGAGCGCTACTCTGGAAACACCATATATTTT. This sequence encodes CASQERYSGNTIYF.

In this sample, this clone turned up a few times. This sequence joins TRBV2 and TRBJ1-2; D gene uncertain. Germline values: CDR1 SNHLY, CDR2 FYNNEI. Trimming took 5 bases from V and 9 from J, leaving 10 bases between them. The CDR3 consists of 11 residues. CDR3 nucleotides: TGTGCCAGCAGTACCACGATGAGCTACACCTTC. Protein sequence: CASSTTMSYTF.

This sequence joins TRBV7-6 and TRBJ2-2; D is unresolved. Trimming left V 6 bases short and J 2 bases short, with 16 bases between. The CDR3 covers 16 residues. In germline, CDR1 is SGHVS, CDR2 FNYEAQ. The CDR3 spells CASREQKFTNTGELFF. The CDR3 DNA reads as TGTGCCAGCAGGGAACAGAAATTTACAAACACCGGGGAGCTGTTTTTT.

The chain combines TRBV5-8 with TRBJ2-7; tentatively, D is TRBD1 (6 bases). Trimming left V 4 bases short and J 1 base short, with 12 bases between. Germline CDR1 is SGHTS and CDR2 is YDEGEE. The length of the CDR3 is 14 residues. The CDR3 sequence: CASSGGQISYEQYF. DNA of the CDR3: TGTGCCAGCAGCGGCGGACAGATTTCCTACGAGCAGTACTTC.

This rearrangement joins TRBV5-1 to TRBJ1-4; D ambiguous. CDR1 and CDR2 from the germline V gene are SGHRS and YFSETQ. This CDR3 region has 13 residues. Trimming took off 4 bases at V and 7 bases at J, with 11 bases between the two ends. In DNA form, the CDR3 reads TGCGCCAGCAGCCATCCGGGAGCTGAAAAACTGTTTTTT. Encoded protein: CASSHPGAEKLFF.

The chain combines TRBV30 with TRBJ2-1; TRBD1 agrees at 9 bases. The CDR3 runs to 15 residues. Trimming removed 1 base from V and 5 bases from J; junction bases left unmatched: 6. The germline CDR1 and CDR2 sequences are GTSNPN and SVGIG (reference sequence). The CDR3 spells CAWSAGTGRDNEQFF. In nucleotides, the CDR3 is TGTGCCTGGAGTGCCGGGACAGGGAGGGACAATGAGCAGTTCTTC.

This chain uses TRBV18 with TRBJ2-7; 11 bases line up with TRBD2. The CDR3 spans 14 residues. CDR1 KGHSH and CDR2 LQKENI come from the germline V gene. Unmatched junction bases numbered 3, after V lost 5 bases and J lost 3 bases. As DNA, the CDR3 is TGTGCCAGCTCAGCGGGGACTAGCGGCTACGAGCAGTACTTC. It is translated as CASSAGTSGYEQYF.

The V call is TRBV5-4, the J call TRBJ2-3; D might be TRBD1 (6 bases). Germline CDR1 and CDR2: SGHNT and YYREEE (reference sequence). The CDR3 is 16 amino acids. Trimming took off 3 bases at V and 0 bases at J, with 14 bases between the two ends. The CDR3, as DNA: TGTGCCAGCAGCTCCTGGACAGTGATTAGCACAGATACGCAGTATTTT. This gives the protein CASSSWTVISTDTQYF.

CDR3 loop: CASSPRGDTQYF. CDR3 bases: TGTGCCAGCTCACCTAGGGGCGATACGCAGTATTTT. The chain is built from TRBV18 and TRBJ2-3, with TRBD1 as a possible D gene (5 bases). The CDR3 is 12 residues long. V was pared by 3 bases and J by 6 bases, with 7 bases between. Germline assignment: CDR1 KGHSH and CDR2 LQKENI.

The rearrangement joins TRBV15 to TRBJ2-1; a weak D match, TRBD1 (5 bases). V lost 6 bases and J lost 7, with 13 bases in between. The CDR3 runs to 13 residues. Germline-derived CDR1 and CDR2 are LNHNV and YYDKDF (reference sequence). CDR3 sequence reads: CATREENRNEQFF. The CDR3 bases are TGTGCCACCAGAGAGGAGAACAGGAATGAGCAGTTCTTC.

This chain connects TRBV5-4 to TRBJ2-5, with a weak D call TRBD2 (6 bases). The ends were cut back, 1 base at V and 2 bases at J, with 12 bases in the middle. The CDR3 covers 15 residues. Germline V gene lookup returns CDR1 SGHNT and CDR2 YYREEE (reference sequence). CDR3 bases: TGTGCCAGCAGCTTGTCAGGCGGGGAGCAAGAGACCCAGTACTTC. Residues: CASSLSGGEQETQYF.

The chain carries TRBV5-1 and TRBJ2-5; 9 nucleotides agree with TRBD2. With 4 bases clipped from V and 2 bases from J, the junction kept 6 bases outside the gene matches. Germline lookup yields CDR1 SGHRS and CDR2 YFSETQ. The CDR3 runs to 15 residues. CDR3 nucleotides: TGCGCCAGCAGCCCGGGACTAGCAGAACAAGAGACCCAGTACTTC. Its protein product is CASSPGLAEQETQYF.

In the case of this clone: One end of the junction fails to match germline, which may point to a read error. The rearrangement links TRBV5-1 to TRBJ1-1; 12 bases align to TRBD1. Germline lookup yields CDR1 SGHRS and CDR2 YFSETQ. The CDR3 is 14 residues long. The CDR3 reads CASSLGQGAYEAFF. The CDR3 nucleotides read TGCGCCAGCAGTTTGGGACAGGGGGCGTATGAAGCTTTCTTT.

The rearrangement uses TRBV4-1 and TRBJ1-1; a weak D match, TRBD1 (5 bases). The V end was cut by 4 bases, the J end by 6 bases, with 24 bases between. Germline V lookup: CDR1 MGHRA, CDR2 YSYEKL. The CDR3 totals 17 residues. CDR3 coding DNA: TGCGCCAGCAGCCTTTCTGGGGGTGGTTCGTGGGGGGCTGAAGCTTTCTTT. This codes for CASSLSGGGSWGAEAFF.

The rearrangement joins TRBV27 to TRBJ1-4; 9 nucleotides match TRBD1. Germline V gene sequence: CDR1 MNHEY, CDR2 SMNVEV (reference sequence). Trimming took 3 bases from V and 3 from J; bases not matched to a gene: 8. This CDR3 is 17 amino acids long. The CDR3 loop is CASSFSGTGISNEKLFF. The CDR3 bases are TGTGCCAGCAGTTTCTCTGGGACAGGGATTTCTAATGAAAAACTGTTTTTT.

This clone was found a few times. The rearrangement joins TRBV10-1 to TRBJ1-5; D unclear. This CDR3 is built from 13 residues. The V end lost 3 bases, the J end lost 3 bases, and 6 bases lay between the germline ends. The germline V gene has CDR1 WNHNN and CDR2 SYGVQD (reference sequence). Here the CDR3 DNA reads TGCGCCAGCAGTGAAAACTCCAATCAGCCCCAGCATTTT. Amino acids: CASSENSNQPQHF.

This sequence joins TRBV5-8 and TRBJ1-1; TRBD1 is a possible D gene (6 bases). V was shortened by 5 bases and J by 3 bases, with 17 bases between the two germline ends. CDR1 and CDR2 (germline): SGHTS, YDEGEE. There are 15 residues in the CDR3. In DNA form, the CDR3 reads TGTGCCAGCAGTCCCGGGACATTCGGGGACACTGAAGCTTTCTTT. Protein product: CASSPGTFGDTEAFF.

V and J are TRBV11-2 and TRBJ2-7, with 8 bases aligning to TRBD2. Trimming cost V 3 bases and J 2 bases; bases outside gene matches: 3. CDR1 is SGHAT and CDR2 is FQNNGV in the germline V gene. The CDR3 loop spans 14 amino acids. The CDR3: CASSFGGATYEQYF. The CDR3 nucleotides read TGTGCCAGCAGCTTCGGGGGGGCCACCTACGAGCAGTACTTC.

The V and J genes are TRBV2 and TRBJ2-7, with D unresolved. Per the germline V gene, CDR1 is SNHLY and CDR2 is FYNNEI. V was trimmed by 6 bases and J by 3 bases, leaving 3 bases between them. The CDR3 consists of 10 residues. In DNA form, the CDR3 reads TGTGCCAGCAGGGTCTACGAGCAGTACTTC. Amino acids: CASRVYEQYF.

The V and J genes are TRBV10-2 and TRBJ2-7, with 11 bases that match TRBD1. J was trimmed by 6 bases and V by 6 bases; bases with no gene match: 13. CDR1 is WSHSY and CDR2 is SAAADI in the germline V gene. This CDR3 comprises 16 residues. CDR3 loop: CASSGGTGGKGLEQYF. CDR3 DNA: TGCGCCAGCAGCGGGGGGACAGGGGGGAAGGGGCTCGAGCAGTACTTC.

This clone occurred once. This rearrangement joins TRBV2 to TRBJ1-1; no clear D gene. Germline V gene data show CDR1 as SNHLY and CDR2 as FYNNEI. The CDR3 is 13 amino acids. V was cut by 0 bases and J by 1 base, with 3 bases left in between. The CDR3 DNA reads as TGTGCCAGCAGTGAAGCAGAGAACACTGAAGCTTTCTTT. This gives the protein CASSEAENTEAFF.

The chain combines TRBV5-4 with TRBJ2-7; a weak D match, TRBD1 (6 bases). The V and J ends lost 5 bases and 2 bases respectively, with 11 bases between them. This CDR3 has 13 residues. Germline assignment: CDR1 SGHNT and CDR2 YYREEE (reference sequence). CDR3 coding DNA: TGTGCCAGCAGTGACACAGGGACCTACGAGCAGTACTTC. This gives the protein CASSDTGTYEQYF. The whole variable domain, filled in from reference TRBV5-4 and TRBJ2-7, reads ETGVTQSPTHLIKTRGQQVTLRCSSQSGHNTVSWYQQALGQGPQFIFQYYREEENGRGNFPPRFSGLQFPNYSSELNVNALELDDSALYLCASSDTGTYEQYFGPGTRLTVT.

The J gene is TRBJ2-3, the V gene TRBV27, with 7 bases matching TRBD1. Germline assignment: CDR1 MNHEY and CDR2 SMNVEV (reference sequence). The CDR3 extends over 14 amino acids. The junction had 1 base not matched to a gene; V was cut back by 2 bases and J by 2 bases. The CDR3 sequence: CASSLDRVTDTQYF. The CDR3 bases are TGTGCCAGCAGTTTAGACAGGGTCACAGATACGCAGTATTTT.

The chain recombines TRBV6-6 with TRBJ1-6; 7 nucleotides agree with TRBD1. With 6 bases clipped from V and 7 bases from J, the junction kept 6 bases outside the gene matches. CDR1 is MNHNY and CDR2 is SVGAGI in the germline V gene (reference sequence). The CDR3 length is 14 residues. This chain's CDR3 is CASRRDSGNSPLHF. The CDR3 DNA reads TGTGCCAGCAGGCGGGACAGCGGGAATTCACCCCTCCACTTT.

The chain employs TRBV6-6 and TRBJ1-1, with TRBD1 matching over 8 bases. The J segment lost 10 bases and the V segment lost 2 bases, leaving 15 bases of the junction unmatched. The CDR3 runs 16 residues. Germline loops: CDR1 MNHNY, CDR2 SVGAGI (reference sequence). The CDR3 here is CASSYPPGQGWVGAFF. The CDR3 DNA is TGTGCCAGCAGTTACCCGCCAGGACAGGGATGGGTTGGAGCTTTCTTT.

This clone has only a few counts. The CDR3 here is CSAREAGELFF. In nucleotides, the CDR3 is TGCAGTGCTAGAGAGGCCGGGGAGCTGTTTTTT. The rearrangement links TRBV20-1 to TRBJ2-2; D ambiguous. Trimming took 0 bases from V and 6 from J, leaving 2 bases between them. The CDR3 loop spans 11 amino acids. Per the germline V gene, CDR1 is DFQATT and CDR2 is SNEGSKA (reference sequence).

This clone was recorded a few times. V gene TRBV7-3 combines with J gene TRBJ2-3; possibly TRBD1 for D (6 bases). The V gene's germline CDR1 is SGHTA and CDR2 FQGTGA. The CDR3 loop spans 18 amino acids. V lost 5 bases and J 2 bases, leaving 23 bases between the germline ends. CDR3: CASSPAEGRGLYTDTQYF. CDR3 coding DNA: TGTGCCAGCAGCCCTGCCGAGGGCAGGGGTCTTTACACAGATACGCAGTATTTT.

This chain uses TRBV7-2 with TRBJ2-1, with 9 bases lining up with TRBD2. The germline V gene has CDR1 SGHTA and CDR2 FQGNSA. The ends lost 1 base at V and 7 bases at J; junction bases unmatched: 8. The CDR3 is 16 amino acids. The CDR3 reads CASSLVGRGGANEQFF. In DNA, the CDR3 is TGTGCCAGCAGCTTAGTGGGGCGGGGGGGCGCGAATGAGCAGTTCTTC.

V gene TRBV4-2 combines with J gene TRBJ2-1, with 9 nucleotides matching TRBD2. Unmatched junction bases numbered 2, after V lost 2 bases and J lost 0 bases. Germline loops: CDR1 LGHNA, CDR2 YNFKEQ. This CDR3 is 16 amino acids long. The CDR3 sequence is CASSQYSGGSYNEQFF. CDR3 coding DNA: TGTGCCAGCAGCCAATATAGCGGGGGCTCCTACAATGAGCAGTTCTTC.